This T cell receptor beta chain was captured in a study of Graves' ophthalmopathy and Graves' hyperthyroidism. Study outcomes and limitations: Ophthalmopathy was separated from stable hyperthyroidism by a 13-signature model with 87.88% sensitivity and 81.08% specificity.

This clonotype was picked up many times. Its antigen is not identified. Germline V gene lookup returns CDR1 MNHNS and CDR2 SASEGT. Trimming took 6 bases from V and 9 from J, leaving 12 bases between them. The CDR3 covers 13 residues. Having ophthalmopathy, the donors showed moderate-to-severe activity, CAS ≥3 and NOSPECS ≥4, with disease lasting under 3 months. RNA transcripts provided the template for amplifying TCR beta CDR3 regions. RT-PCR was first run with HTBI primers, then multiplex PCR in a second round. Each CDR3 protein gets one entry after TCRdb re-called the multiplex PCR reads with MiXCR. The repertoire holds approximately 500,000 distinct CDR3 sequences, with approximately 14% as singletons.

Sequenced: blood. V is TRBV6-1 and J is TRBJ1-6; the D gene is possibly TRBD1 (6 bases). The receptor was derived from a woman aged 25 to 39 with Graves' ophthalmopathy. In nucleotides, the CDR3 is TGTGCCAGCAGCGGACAGTTGAGTTCACCCCTCCACTTT. The encoded protein is CASSGQLSSPLHF.